Reported below is one T cell receptor (beta chain). This sample was included in a study of blood T cell repertoires in COVID-19. Study-wide background: Italy, Spain and the United States were the sources of the convalescent and acute COVID-19 samples. T cells, B-cell-depleted T cells, or PBMCs supplied cDNA or gDNA.

Study processing details: Estimation of nucleated cell counts was performed using reference gene primer amplification. The table came from immunoSEQ multiplex PCR; TCRdb's copy has only in-frame clones and leaves some out. V and J calls and clone size are copied from that table; D and trimming were computed from the DNA. The data hold 200,000 to 250,000 clones, with roughly 88% observed a single time. V dropped 6 bases and J dropped 2 bases, with 10 bases sitting between them. The germline gives CDR1 SNHLY, CDR2 FYNNEI. There are 13 residues in the CDR3. The sequenced sample consisted of peripheral blood. The V and J genes are TRBV2 and TRBJ1-2, with D tentatively TRBD1 (5 bases). This clonotype originated in a man aged 50-59 years with active or convalescent COVID-19. In nucleotides, the CDR3 is TGTGCCAGCAGCCCGGGACTGAACTATGGCTACACCTTC. Its protein product is CASSPGLNYGYTF.